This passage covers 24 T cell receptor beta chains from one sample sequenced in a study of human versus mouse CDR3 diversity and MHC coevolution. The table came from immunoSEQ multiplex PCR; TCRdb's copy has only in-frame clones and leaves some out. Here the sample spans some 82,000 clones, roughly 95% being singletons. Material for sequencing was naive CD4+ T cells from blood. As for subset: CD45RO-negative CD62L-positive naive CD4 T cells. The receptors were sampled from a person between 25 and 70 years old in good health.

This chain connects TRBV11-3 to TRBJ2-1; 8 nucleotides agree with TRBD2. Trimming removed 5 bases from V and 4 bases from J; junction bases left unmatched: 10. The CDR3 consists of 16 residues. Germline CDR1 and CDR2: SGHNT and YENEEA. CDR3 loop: CASSPSSAGGYNEQFF. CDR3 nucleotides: TGTGCCAGCAGCCCCTCCTCCGCGGGAGGTTACAATGAGCAGTTCTTC.

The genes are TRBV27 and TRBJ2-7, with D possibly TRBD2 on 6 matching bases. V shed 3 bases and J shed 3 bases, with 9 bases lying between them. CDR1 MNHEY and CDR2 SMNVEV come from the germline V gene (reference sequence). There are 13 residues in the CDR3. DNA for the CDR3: TGTGCCAGCAGTTTCCGGGAGAACTACGAGCAGTACTTC. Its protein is CASSFRENYEQYF.

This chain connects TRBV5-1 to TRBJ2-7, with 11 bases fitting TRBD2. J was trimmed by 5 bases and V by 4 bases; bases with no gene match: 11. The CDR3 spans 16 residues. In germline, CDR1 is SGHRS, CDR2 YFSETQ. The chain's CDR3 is CASSLSLTSGIDEQYF. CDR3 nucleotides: TGCGCCAGCAGCCTAAGCCTGACTAGCGGGATTGACGAGCAGTACTTC.

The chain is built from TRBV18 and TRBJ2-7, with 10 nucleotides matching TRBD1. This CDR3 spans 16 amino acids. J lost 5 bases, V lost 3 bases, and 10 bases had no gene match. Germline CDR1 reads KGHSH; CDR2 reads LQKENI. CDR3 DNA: TGTGCCAGCTCACCGGGCCCGGGACAGGGGCTCCACGAGCAGTACTTC. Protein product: CASSPGPGQGLHEQYF.

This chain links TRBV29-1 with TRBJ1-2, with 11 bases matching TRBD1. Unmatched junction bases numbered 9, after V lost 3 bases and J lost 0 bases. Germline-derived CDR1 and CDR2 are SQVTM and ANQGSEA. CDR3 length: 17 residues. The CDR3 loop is CSVEEWGQGGSNYGYTF. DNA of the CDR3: TGCAGCGTTGAGGAGTGGGGACAGGGGGGATCTAACTATGGCTACACCTTC. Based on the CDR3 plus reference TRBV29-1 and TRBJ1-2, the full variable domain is SAVISQKPSRDICQRGTSLTIQCQVDSQVTMMFWYRQQPGQSLTLIATANQGSEATYESGFVIDKFPISRPNLTFSTLTVSNMSPEDSSIYLCSVEEWGQGGSNYGYTFGSGTRLTVV.

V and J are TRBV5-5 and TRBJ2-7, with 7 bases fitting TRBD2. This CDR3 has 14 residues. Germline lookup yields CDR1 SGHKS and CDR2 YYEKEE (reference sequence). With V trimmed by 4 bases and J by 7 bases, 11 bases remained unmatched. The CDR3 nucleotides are TGTGCCAGCAGCCGGACTAGGTCTCTAAGAGAGCAGTACTTC. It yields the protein CASSRTRSLREQYF.

CDR3 sequence reads: CAWSPLAGPYNEQFF. CDR3 nucleotides: TGTGCCTGGAGCCCGCTGGCGGGTCCCTACAATGAGCAGTTCTTC. The genes are TRBV30 and TRBJ2-1; a possible D gene is TRBD2 (5 bases). The germline gives CDR1 GTSNPN, CDR2 SVGIG (reference sequence). Trimming removed 3 bases at V and 2 bases at J, with 14 bases between. CDR3 length equals 15 residues. The complete variable domain, with remaining parts taken from reference TRBV30 and TRBJ2-1, reads SQTIHQWPATLVQPVGSPLSLECTVEGTSNPNLYWYRQAAGRGLQLLFYSVGIGQISSEVPQNLSASRPQDRQFILSSKKLLLSDSGFYLCAWSPLAGPYNEQFFGPGTRLTVL.

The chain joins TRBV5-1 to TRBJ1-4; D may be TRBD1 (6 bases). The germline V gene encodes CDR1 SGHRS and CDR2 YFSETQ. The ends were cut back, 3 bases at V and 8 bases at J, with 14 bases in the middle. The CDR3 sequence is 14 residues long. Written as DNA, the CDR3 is TGCGCCAGCAGCTCCACGACAGGAAAAGAAAAACTGTTTTTT. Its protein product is CASSSTTGKEKLFF.

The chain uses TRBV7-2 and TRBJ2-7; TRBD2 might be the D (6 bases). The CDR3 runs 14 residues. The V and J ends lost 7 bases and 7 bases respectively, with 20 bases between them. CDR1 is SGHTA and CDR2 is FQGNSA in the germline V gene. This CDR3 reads CASTSPGGPGEQYF. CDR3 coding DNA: TGTGCCAGCACCTCCCCCGGAGGGCCAGGAGAGCAGTACTTC.

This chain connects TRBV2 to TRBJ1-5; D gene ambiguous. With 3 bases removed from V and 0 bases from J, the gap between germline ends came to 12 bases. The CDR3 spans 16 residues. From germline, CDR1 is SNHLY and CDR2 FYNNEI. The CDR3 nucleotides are TGTGCCAGCAGTGAGTCTAGCGGCTATAGCAATCAGCCCCAGCATTTT. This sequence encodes CASSESSGYSNQPQHF.

The CDR3 DNA follows: TGTGCCAGCATGAGACAGGGGACAGATACGCAGTATTTT. Amino acid sequence: CASMRQGTDTQYF. V usage is TRBV28 and J usage is TRBJ2-3; 8 bases align to TRBD1. Per the germline V gene, CDR1 is MDHEN and CDR2 is SYDVKM. CDR3 length: 13 amino acids. The ends lost 7 bases at V and 3 bases at J; junction bases unmatched: 3.

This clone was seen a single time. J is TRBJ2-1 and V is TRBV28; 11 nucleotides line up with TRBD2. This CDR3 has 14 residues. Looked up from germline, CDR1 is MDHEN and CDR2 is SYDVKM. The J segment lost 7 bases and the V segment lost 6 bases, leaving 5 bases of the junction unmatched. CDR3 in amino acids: CASRTSGIWNEQFF. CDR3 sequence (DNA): TGTGCCAGCAGGACTAGCGGGATATGGAATGAGCAGTTCTTC. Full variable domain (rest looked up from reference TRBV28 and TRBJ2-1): DVKVTQSSRYLVKRTGEKVFLECVQDMDHENMFWYRQDPGLGLRLIYFSYDVKMKEKGDIPEGYSVSREKKERFSLILESASTNQTSMYLCASRTSGIWNEQFFGPGTRLTVL.

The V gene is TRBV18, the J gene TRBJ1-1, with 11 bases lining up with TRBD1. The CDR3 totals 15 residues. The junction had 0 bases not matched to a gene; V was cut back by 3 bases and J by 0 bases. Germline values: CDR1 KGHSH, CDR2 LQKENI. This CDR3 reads CASSPGQGVNTEAFF. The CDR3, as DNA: TGTGCCAGCTCACCGGGACAGGGGGTGAACACTGAAGCTTTCTTT.

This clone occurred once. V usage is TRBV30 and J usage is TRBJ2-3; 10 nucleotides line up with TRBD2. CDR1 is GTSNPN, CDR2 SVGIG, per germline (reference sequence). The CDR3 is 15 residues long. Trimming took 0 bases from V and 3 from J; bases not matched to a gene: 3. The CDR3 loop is CAWSVAGGGTDTQYF. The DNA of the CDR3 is TGTGCCTGGAGTGTAGCGGGGGGGGGTACAGATACGCAGTATTTT.

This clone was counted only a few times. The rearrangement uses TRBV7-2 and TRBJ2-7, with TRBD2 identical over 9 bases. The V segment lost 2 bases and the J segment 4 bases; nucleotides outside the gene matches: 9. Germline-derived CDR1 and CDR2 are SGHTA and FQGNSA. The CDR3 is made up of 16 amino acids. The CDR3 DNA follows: TGTGCCAGCAGCTTAACGGCGGGGGGGCCGAGGTACGAGCAGTACTTC. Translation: CASSLTAGGPRYEQYF.

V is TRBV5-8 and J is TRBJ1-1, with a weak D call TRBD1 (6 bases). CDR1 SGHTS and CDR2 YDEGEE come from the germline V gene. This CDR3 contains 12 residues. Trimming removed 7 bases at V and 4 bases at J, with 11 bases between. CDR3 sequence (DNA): TGTGCCAGCGGAACAGGGCCCACTGAAGCTTTCTTT. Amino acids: CASGTGPTEAFF.

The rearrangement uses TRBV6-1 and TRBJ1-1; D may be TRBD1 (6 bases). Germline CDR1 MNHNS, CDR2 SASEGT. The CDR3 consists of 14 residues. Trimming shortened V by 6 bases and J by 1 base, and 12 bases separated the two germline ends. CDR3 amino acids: CASRTTGPNTEAFF. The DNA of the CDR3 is TGTGCCAGCAGGACAACAGGGCCGAACACTGAAGCTTTCTTT.

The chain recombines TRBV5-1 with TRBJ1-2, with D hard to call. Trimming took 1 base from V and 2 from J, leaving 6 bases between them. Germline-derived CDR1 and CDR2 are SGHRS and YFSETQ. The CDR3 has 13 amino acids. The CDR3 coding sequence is TGCGCCAGCAGCTTGTTGACAAACTATGGCTACACCTTC. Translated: CASSLLTNYGYTF.

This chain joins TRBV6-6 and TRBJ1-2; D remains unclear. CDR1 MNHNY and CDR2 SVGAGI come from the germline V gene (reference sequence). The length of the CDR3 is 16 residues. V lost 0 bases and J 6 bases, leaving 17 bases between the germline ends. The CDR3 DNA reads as TGTGCCAGCAGTTACTCGGGCAGGTTGGATTCCAATGGCTACACCTTC. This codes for CASSYSGRLDSNGYTF.

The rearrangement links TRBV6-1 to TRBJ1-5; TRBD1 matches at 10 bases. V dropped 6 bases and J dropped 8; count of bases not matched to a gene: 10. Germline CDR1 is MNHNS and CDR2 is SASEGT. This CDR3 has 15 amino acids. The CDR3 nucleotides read TGTGCCAGCAGCGCCGGGACAGGGGCCGGGGAGCCCCAGCATTTT. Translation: CASSAGTGAGEPQHF.

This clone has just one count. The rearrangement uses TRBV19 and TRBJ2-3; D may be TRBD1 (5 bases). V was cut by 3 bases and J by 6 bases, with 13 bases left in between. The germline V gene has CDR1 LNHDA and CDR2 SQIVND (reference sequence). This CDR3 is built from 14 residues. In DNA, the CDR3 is TGTGCCAGTAGTATGGGCAGGGATAGGGATACGCAGTATTTT. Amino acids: CASSMGRDRDTQYF.

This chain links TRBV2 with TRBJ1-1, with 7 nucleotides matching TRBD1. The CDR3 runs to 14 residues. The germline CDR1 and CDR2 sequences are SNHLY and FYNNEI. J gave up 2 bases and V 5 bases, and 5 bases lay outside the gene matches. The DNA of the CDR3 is TGTGCCAGCAGTTGGGGACAGCCCAACACTGAAGCTTTCTTT. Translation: CASSWGQPNTEAFF. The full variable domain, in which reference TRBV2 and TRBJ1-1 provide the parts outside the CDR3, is EPEVTQTPSHQVTQMGQEVILRCVPISNHLYFYWYRQILGQKVEFLVSFYNNEISEKSEIFDDQFSVERPDGSNFTLKIRSTKLEDSAMYFCASSWGQPNTEAFFGQGTRLTVV.

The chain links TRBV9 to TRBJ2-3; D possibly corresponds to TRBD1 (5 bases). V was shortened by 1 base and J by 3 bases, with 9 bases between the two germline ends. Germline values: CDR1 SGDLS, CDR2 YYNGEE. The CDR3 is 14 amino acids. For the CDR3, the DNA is TGTGCCAGCAGCGTACGACAGCATACAGATACGCAGTATTTT. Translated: CASSVRQHTDTQYF.

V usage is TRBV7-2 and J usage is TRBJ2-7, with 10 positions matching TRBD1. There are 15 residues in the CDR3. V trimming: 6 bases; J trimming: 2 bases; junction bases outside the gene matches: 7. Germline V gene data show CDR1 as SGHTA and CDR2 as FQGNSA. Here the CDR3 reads CASRGAGTGAYEQYF. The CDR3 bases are TGTGCCAGCAGAGGAGCCGGGACAGGGGCCTACGAGCAGTACTTC.